This T cell receptor (beta chain) was observed in a study of glioma-infiltrating T cells after dendritic cell vaccination. Only one count was recorded for this clone. The V gene's germline CDR1 is DFQATT and CDR2 SNEGSKA (reference sequence). This CDR3 spans 11 amino acids. Trimming pared 3 bases from V and 7 bases from J, leaving 10 bases between. Isocitrate dehydrogenase mutation was absent in all glioblastoma patients. Repertoires were generated with immunoSEQ multiplex PCR, while TCRdb's copy carries only in-frame clones and drops some. The data hold tens of thousands of clones, with 65% to 90% observed a single time.

The receptor was isolated from a human donor with glioblastoma. The chain has TRBV20-1 and TRBJ2-7; unclear D gene. The sample in question was blood, obtained before dendritic cell vaccination. Here the CDR3 DNA reads TGCAGTGCTAGGGAGCTCCAGGAGCAGTACTTC. This gives the protein CSARELQEQYF.